The present entry profiles one TCR beta chain with its context. Someone with COVID-19 had been met by exposed participants within 2 weeks before study entry. The sample originates from a study of blood T cell repertoires in COVID-19. As for the study in general: Specimens from acute and convalescent COVID-19 originated in the United States, Italy and Spain.

The data were produced by immunoSEQ multiplex PCR, yet TCRdb's version contains in-frame clones alone and is incomplete. The profile shows 150,000 or so clones, roughly 84% of them singletons. Germline trimming cut 4 bases from V and 2 bases from J; bases unmatched to any gene: 5. The length of the CDR3 is 16 residues. Germline V lookup: CDR1 LGHDT, CDR2 YNNKEL (reference sequence). Sequenced input: PBMCs or T cells enriched from blood (not recorded which). The TCR sequence derives from a man aged 65 to 79 who had been exposed to COVID-19. V usage is TRBV3-1 (or the pseudogene TRBV3-2) and J usage is TRBJ2-6, with TRBD1 matching over 7 bases. CDR3 in amino acids: CASSRSGGTGANVLTF. CDR3 DNA sequence: TGTGCCAGCAGCCGATCAGGGGGAACTGGGGCCAACGTCCTGACTTTC.